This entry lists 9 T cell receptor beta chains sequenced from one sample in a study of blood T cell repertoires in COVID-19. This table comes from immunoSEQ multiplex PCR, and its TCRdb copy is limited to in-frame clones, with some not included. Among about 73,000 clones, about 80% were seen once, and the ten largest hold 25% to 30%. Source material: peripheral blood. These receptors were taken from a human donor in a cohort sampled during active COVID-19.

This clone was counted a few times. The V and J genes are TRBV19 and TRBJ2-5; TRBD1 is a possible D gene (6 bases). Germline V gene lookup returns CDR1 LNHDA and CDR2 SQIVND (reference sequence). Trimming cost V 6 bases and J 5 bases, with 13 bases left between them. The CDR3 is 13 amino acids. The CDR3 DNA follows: TGTGCCAGTAGCTCACAGGGCCGGGAGACCCAGTACTTC. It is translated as CASSSQGRETQYF.

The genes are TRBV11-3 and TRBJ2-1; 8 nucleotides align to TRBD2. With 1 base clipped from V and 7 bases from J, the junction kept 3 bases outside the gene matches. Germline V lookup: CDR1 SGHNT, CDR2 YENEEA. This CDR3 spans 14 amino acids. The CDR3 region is CASSLAGGLNEQFF. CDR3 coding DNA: TGTGCCAGCAGCTTAGCGGGGGGGTTAAATGAGCAGTTCTTC.

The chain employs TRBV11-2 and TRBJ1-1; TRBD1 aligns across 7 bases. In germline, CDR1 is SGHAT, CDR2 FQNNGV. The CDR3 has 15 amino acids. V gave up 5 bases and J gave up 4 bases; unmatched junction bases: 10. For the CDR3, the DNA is TGTGCCAGCAGCCCCTCCAACAGGGGAGGCACTGAAGCTTTCTTT. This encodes CASSPSNRGGTEAFF.

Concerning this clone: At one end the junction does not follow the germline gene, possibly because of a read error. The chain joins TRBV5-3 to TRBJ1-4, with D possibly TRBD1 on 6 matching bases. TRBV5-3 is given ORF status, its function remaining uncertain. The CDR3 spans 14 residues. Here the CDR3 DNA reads TGTGCCAGAAGCTGCGACAGGTTCCTGGAAAGACTGTTTTTT. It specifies CARSCDRFLERLFF.

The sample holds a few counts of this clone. The CDR3 nucleotides are TGTGCCAGCAGTTACTCGAAGGGGTATGGCTACACCTTC. Protein: CASSYSKGYGYTF. The genes are TRBV6-5 and TRBJ1-2, with D possibly matching TRBD1 (5 bases). This CDR3 is built from 13 residues. From germline, CDR1 is MNHEY and CDR2 SVGAGI. Deletions cut 0 bases from V and 5 bases from J, with 7 bases between.

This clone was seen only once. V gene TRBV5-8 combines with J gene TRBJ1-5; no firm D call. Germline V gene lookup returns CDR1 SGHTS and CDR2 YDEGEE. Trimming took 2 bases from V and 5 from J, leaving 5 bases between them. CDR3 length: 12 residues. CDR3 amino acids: CASSLTYQPQHF. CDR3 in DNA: TGTGCCAGCAGCTTAACTTATCAGCCCCAGCATTTT.

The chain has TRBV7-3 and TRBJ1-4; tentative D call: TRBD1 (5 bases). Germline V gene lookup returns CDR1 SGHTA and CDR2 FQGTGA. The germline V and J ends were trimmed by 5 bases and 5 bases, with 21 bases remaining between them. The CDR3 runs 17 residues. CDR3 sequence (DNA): TGTGCCAGCAGCCCAAGGTGGGGCGCCCCGGAGAATGAAAAACTGTTTTTT. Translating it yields CASSPRWGAPENEKLFF.

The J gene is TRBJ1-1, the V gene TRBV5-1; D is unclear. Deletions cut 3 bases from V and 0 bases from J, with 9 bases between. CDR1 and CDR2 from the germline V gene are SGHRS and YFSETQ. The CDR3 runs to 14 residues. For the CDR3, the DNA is TGCGCCAGCAGCTCCCCTCCGTTGAACACTGAAGCTTTCTTT. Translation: CASSSPPLNTEAFF.

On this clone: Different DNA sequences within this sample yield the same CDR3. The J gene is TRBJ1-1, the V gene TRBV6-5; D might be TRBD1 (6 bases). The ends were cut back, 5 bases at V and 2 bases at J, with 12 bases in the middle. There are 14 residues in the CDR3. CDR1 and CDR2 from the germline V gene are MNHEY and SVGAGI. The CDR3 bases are TGTGCCAGCAGTCTTGACAGGTTAAACACTGAAGCTTTCTTT. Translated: CASSLDRLNTEAFF.